Listed below are T cell receptor beta chains from one sample, sequenced in a study of circulating tumor DNA in untreated peripheral T-cell lymphoma. TCRdb's table, derived via immunoSEQ multiplex PCR, lists solely in-frame clones and lacks some. The table records fewer than 650 clones, around nine tenths of them present only once. Specimen: cell-free DNA from blood serum. The receptors stem from a human donor with peripheral T-cell lymphoma. CDR3s include the opening cysteine and the closing phenylalanine or tryptophan. A D gene is named only where the DNA matches it firmly. A row's size may be missing; if present it is once, few, many or a size class.

J gene	D gene	V gene	clone size	CDR3 protein	CDR3 DNA
TRBJ1-2	.	TRBV21-1	once	CASSKVLVDIRANYGYTF	TGTGCCAGCAGCAAAGTCCTGGTGGACATCCGAGCTAACTATGGCTACACCTTC
TRBJ1-1	TRBD1	TRBV11-2	.	CASSLDPGTGTEAFF	TGTGCCAGCAGCTTAGACCCGGGGACAGGGACTGAAGCTTTCTTT
TRBJ2-1	TRBD2	TRBV19	.	CASSMREGGYNEQFF	TGTGCCAGTAGTATGCGGGAGGGGGGCTACAATGAGCAGTTCTTC
TRBJ2-2	.	TRBV23-1	.	CASSQSPGELFF	TGCGCCAGCAGTCAATCCCCAGGGGAGCTGTTTTTT
TRBJ2-7	TRBD1	TRBV6-5	hyperexpanded	CASSGTGGYEQYF	TGTGCCAGCAGCGGGACAGGGGGTTACGAGCAGTACTTC
TRBJ2-7	.	TRBV27	.	CASSRLVSLSYEQYF	TGTGCCAGCAGCCGACTAGTGTCCTTGAGTTACGAGCAGTACTTC
TRBJ1-2	.	TRBV20-1	.	CSRRGVRGYTF	TGCAGTAGAAGAGGGGTACGGGGCTACACCTTC
TRBJ2-1	TRBD1	TRBV6-1	.	CASSGGGQGAANEQFF	TGTGCCAGCAGTGGGGGGGGACAGGGGGCGGCCAATGAGCAGTTCTTC
TRBJ2-3	.	TRBV4-1	.	CASSQEPFGGRVDTQYF	TGCGCCAGCAGCCAAGAACCATTCGGGGGCAGGGTAGATACGCAGTATTTT
TRBJ2-3	.	TRBV11-1	.	CASSFEQGKQYF	TGTGCCAGCAGCTTCGAGCAGGGAAAGCAGTATTTT